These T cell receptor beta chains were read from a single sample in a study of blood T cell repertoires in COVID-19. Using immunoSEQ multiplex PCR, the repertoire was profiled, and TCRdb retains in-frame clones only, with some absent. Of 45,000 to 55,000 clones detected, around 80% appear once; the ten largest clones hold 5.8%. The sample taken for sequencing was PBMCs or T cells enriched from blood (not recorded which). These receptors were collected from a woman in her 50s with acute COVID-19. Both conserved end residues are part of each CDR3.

CDR3aa: CASSAGVNYGYTF
v_gene: TRBV28
j_gene: TRBJ1-2

CDR3aa: CASSVGTGNGYTF
v_gene: TRBV7-9
j_gene: TRBJ1-2

CDR3aa: CASSQDRVNEKLFF
v_gene: TRBV6-2/TRBV6-3
j_gene: TRBJ1-4

CDR3aa: CASSSNQGTEAFF
v_gene: TRBV11-3
j_gene: TRBJ1-1

CDR3aa: CASSLGQTGAHGNTIYF
v_gene: TRBV13
j_gene: TRBJ1-3

CDR3aa: CASSFQSTDTQYF
v_gene: TRBV5-4
j_gene: TRBJ2-3

CDR3aa: CAWSKGHNSPLHF
v_gene: TRBV30
j_gene: TRBJ1-6

CDR3aa: CASSQGPNYGYTF
v_gene: TRBV4-1
j_gene: TRBJ1-2

CDR3aa: CASSEGDRRDTQYF
v_gene: TRBV6-1
j_gene: TRBJ2-3

CDR3aa: CASSQESSRDRGGNTIYF
v_gene: TRBV14
j_gene: TRBJ1-3

CDR3aa: CASSLRQGAGGANVLTF
v_gene: TRBV27
j_gene: TRBJ2-6

CDR3aa: CASSLRDRGDEQYF
v_gene: TRBV5-1
j_gene: TRBJ2-7

CDR3aa: CASSLSVMNTEAFF
v_gene: TRBV28
j_gene: TRBJ1-1

CDR3aa: CATSMPGVTNEKLFF
v_gene: TRBV15
j_gene: TRBJ1-4

CDR3aa: CASASIQGSDTQYF
v_gene: TRBV2
j_gene: TRBJ2-3

CDR3aa: CASSQVVTSNIQYF
v_gene: TRBV3-1/TRBV3-2
j_gene: TRBJ2-4

CDR3aa: CASSNREGTRSRGYTF
v_gene: TRBV19
j_gene: TRBJ1-2

CDR3aa: CASSGLAGTDTQYF
v_gene: TRBV7-9
j_gene: TRBJ2-3

CDR3aa: CASSQSRTGRETQYF
v_gene: TRBV16
j_gene: TRBJ2-5